The 18 T cell receptor beta chains in this list originate from one sample, sequenced in a study of T cell responses to AZD1222 COVID-19 vaccine. The method was immunoSEQ multiplex PCR; TCRdb's version includes in-frame clones alone and lacks a portion of them. The sample holds 85,000 to 100,000 clones, 65% to 90% seen once. Here the sequenced sample was peripheral blood, taken on day 0 of AZD1222 vaccination. These receptors were taken from an adult in good health.

This clone was seen only a few times. This chain joins TRBV19 and TRBJ2-2; D might be TRBD1 or TRBD2, each matching 5 bases. Germline V gene sequence: CDR1 LNHDA, CDR2 SQIVND (reference sequence). CDR3 length: 15 amino acids. V shed 6 bases and J shed 5 bases, with 16 bases lying between them. In DNA form, the CDR3 reads TGTGCCAGTAGGATCGAGGGGATGGGGACCGGGGAGCTGTTTTTT. Protein sequence: CASRIEGMGTGELFF.

The chain joins TRBV5-1 to TRBJ1-2; 9 bases line up with TRBD1. CDR3 size: 14 residues. V gave up 3 bases and J gave up 4 bases; unmatched junction bases: 4. The germline V gene has CDR1 SGHRS and CDR2 YFSETQ. The CDR3 reads CASSSTGGFYGYTF. The CDR3 DNA follows: TGCGCCAGCAGCTCGACAGGGGGTTTCTATGGCTACACCTTC.

The rearrangement links TRBV7-9 to TRBJ2-7; D is undetermined. The CDR3 loop spans 13 amino acids. Germline V gene lookup returns CDR1 SEHNR and CDR2 FQNEAQ (reference sequence). Between the trimmed V and J ends, which lost 1 base and 3 bases, there was a span of 7 bases. For the CDR3, the DNA is TGTGCCAGCAGCTTAGTATTAAGCTACGAGCAGTACTTC. Translated, it gives CASSLVLSYEQYF.

The V and J genes are TRBV5-1 and TRBJ1-5; 7 bases line up with TRBD1. The V and J ends lost 4 bases and 6 bases, in that order; junction bases with no gene match: 10. Germline CDR1 is SGHRS and CDR2 is YFSETQ. The CDR3 is made up of 15 amino acids. The CDR3 DNA reads as TGCGCCAGCAGCCCGCTTACAGGGGAGGGTCAGCCCCAGCATTTT. Translation gives CASSPLTGEGQPQHF. Based on the CDR3 plus reference TRBV5-1 and TRBJ1-5, the full variable domain is KAGVTQTPRYLIKTRGQQVTLSCSPISGHRSVSWYQQTPGQGLQFLFEYFSETQRNKGNFPGRFSGRQFSNSRSEMNVSTLELGDSALYLCASSPLTGEGQPQHFGDGTRLSIL.

The chain recombines TRBV4-1 with TRBJ1-3; tentatively, D is TRBD1 (5 bases). V lost 2 bases to trimming and J lost 0 bases, with 11 bases between them. Germline loops: CDR1 MGHRA, CDR2 YSYEKL. The CDR3 is 16 amino acids. The chain's CDR3 is CASSQPTGPSGNTIYF. The CDR3 bases are TGCGCCAGCAGCCAACCCACAGGACCCTCTGGAAACACCATATATTTT.

This clone was detected only once. The rearrangement joins TRBV7-9 to TRBJ1-1; D is ambiguous. Trimming left V 4 bases short and J 4 bases short, with 13 bases between. The CDR3 loop spans 14 amino acids. Germline CDR1 SEHNR, CDR2 FQNEAQ (reference sequence). CDR3 loop: CASSYERTATEAFF. The CDR3 DNA follows: TGTGCCAGCAGCTACGAACGCACGGCCACTGAAGCTTTCTTT.

This clone was observed a few times. The J gene is TRBJ2-7, the V gene TRBV6-5, with 9 bases that match TRBD1. The CDR3 length is 15 residues. J lost 3 bases, V lost 8 bases, and 11 bases had no gene match. CDR1 MNHEY and CDR2 SVGAGI come from the germline V gene. The CDR3 DNA is TGTGCCAGCCGAAGTGCGGGGACAGGGTACTACGAGCAGTACTTC. Translated, it gives CASRSAGTGYYEQYF.

The chain combines TRBV5-4 with TRBJ1-1; D is unclear. Germline V lookup: CDR1 SGHNT, CDR2 YYREEE (reference sequence). There are 12 residues in the CDR3. Trimming shortened V by 4 bases and J by 0 bases, and 4 bases separated the two germline ends. The chain's CDR3 is CASSLVNTEAFF. The CDR3 DNA sequence: TGTGCCAGCAGCCTGGTGAACACTGAAGCTTTCTTT.

The genes are TRBV5-1 and TRBJ1-2; a weak D match, TRBD1 (6 bases). V dropped 4 bases and J dropped 0 bases, with 16 bases sitting between them. Germline CDR1 is SGHRS and CDR2 is YFSETQ. CDR3 length: 16 amino acids. The CDR3 coding sequence is TGCGCCAGCAGCCCGCCCCCGACAGGAACTAACTATGGCTACACCTTC. Translated: CASSPPPTGTNYGYTF.

V usage is TRBV29-1 and J usage is TRBJ1-1, with D tentatively TRBD1 (5 bases). The V gene's germline CDR1 is SQVTM and CDR2 ANQGSEA. Trimming left V 7 bases short and J 1 base short, with 37 bases between. CDR3 length equals 21 residues. The CDR3 coding sequence is TGCAGCGCCGGGACCTTACTTCATACACGGGAGGGAACGGCCCGGAACACTGAAGCTTTCTTT. This gives the protein CSAGTLLHTREGTARNTEAFF.

This CDR3 is CAWSSGDRGYF. CDR3 DNA: TGTGCCTGGAGCAGCGGGGACAGAGGTTACTTC. The rearrangement uses TRBV30 and TRBJ2-4; D is perhaps TRBD1 or TRBD2 (7 bases each). Germline V gene lookup returns CDR1 GTSNPN and CDR2 SVGIG (reference sequence). V gave up 3 bases and J gave up 16 bases, with 16 bases separating them. This CDR3 contains 11 residues. The full variable domain, rest sourced from reference TRBV30 and TRBJ2-4, is SQTIHQWPATLVQPVGSPLSLECTVEGTSNPNLYWYRQAAGRGLQLLFYSVGIGQISSEVPQNLSASRPQDRQFILSSKKLLLSDSGFYLCAWSSGDRGYFGAGTRLSVL.

The rearrangement joins TRBV25-1 to TRBJ1-2; D ambiguous. CDR1 is MGHDK, CDR2 SYGVNS, per germline. There are 14 residues in the CDR3. The V gene lost 2 bases and the J gene lost 5 bases, with 12 bases spanning the gap. In DNA form, the CDR3 reads TGTGCCAGCAGTGAACCGGGCAGGCCGTATGGCTACACCTTC. Encoded protein: CASSEPGRPYGYTF.

The chain employs TRBV5-5 and TRBJ2-5; D unclear. The CDR3 length is 15 residues. Trimming took off 0 bases at V and 5 bases at J, with 14 bases between the two ends. Germline V gene lookup returns CDR1 SGHKS and CDR2 YYEKEE (reference sequence). The CDR3 spells CASSLATLVGETQYF. The CDR3 coding sequence is TGTGCCAGCAGCTTGGCTACATTAGTGGGGGAGACCCAGTACTTC.

The chain employs TRBV30 and TRBJ1-1; 8 positions agree with TRBD1. Germline V lookup: CDR1 GTSNPN, CDR2 SVGIG (reference sequence). This CDR3 is 12 amino acids long. Germline trimming cut 3 bases from V and 6 bases from J; bases unmatched to any gene: 3. The CDR3 DNA reads as TGTGCCTGGAGAGACAGGGGCCCTGAAGCTTTCTTT. Amino acid sequence: CAWRDRGPEAFF.

This clone was counted once. The genes are TRBV30 and TRBJ1-5, with 8 bases matching TRBD1. V was pared by 5 bases and J by 7 bases, with 7 bases of the junction left unmatched. Germline CDR1 and CDR2: GTSNPN and SVGIG (reference sequence). This CDR3 comprises 13 residues. The CDR3 region has the DNA TGTGCCTGGGCGGACAGGGCTAGGCAGCCCCAGCATTTT. Translation: CAWADRARQPQHF.

The chain couples TRBV28 to TRBJ1-2; 7 positions match TRBD1. This CDR3 has 13 residues. Per the germline V gene, CDR1 is MDHEN and CDR2 is SYDVKM. Germline trimming cut 7 bases from V and 7 bases from J; bases unmatched to any gene: 9. The CDR3 nucleotides are TGTGCCAGCACCACGACAGGGTCCGGTGGCTACACCTTC. It specifies CASTTTGSGGYTF.

The chain employs TRBV6-5 and TRBJ1-5, with 8 bases fitting TRBD1. The V gene end was trimmed by 6 bases and the J gene end by 3 bases; junction bases not matched to a gene: 4. Germline CDR1 is MNHEY and CDR2 is SVGAGI. The CDR3 has 14 amino acids. The CDR3 DNA reads as TGTGCCAGCAGGGCAGGGGGCCTCAATCAGCCCCAGCATTTT. This codes for CASRAGGLNQPQHF.

The genes are TRBV27 and TRBJ2-7; TRBD2 aligns across 9 bases. The V gene end was trimmed by 0 bases and the J gene end by 2 bases; junction bases not matched to a gene: 8. The CDR3 sequence is 17 residues long. Germline CDR1 reads MNHEY; CDR2 reads SMNVEV (reference sequence). The CDR3 nucleotides read TGTGCCAGCAGTTTATCGGCGACTAGCGGAACCCCCTACGAGCAGTACTTC. Translated, it gives CASSLSATSGTPYEQYF.